This T cell receptor beta chain was profiled in a study of blood T cell repertoires in COVID-19. Study in general: Acute-phase and convalescent COVID-19 samples originated in the United States, Italy and Spain. The cDNA or gDNA used as material had been derived from T cells, B-cell-depleted T cells, or PBMCs.

Authors' analysis steps: Amplification with reference gene primers provided the estimates of nucleated cell counts. Only in-frame clones appear in the TCRdb table, and some are missing; sequencing was by immunoSEQ multiplex PCR. That table is the source of V, J and clone size, and D and trimming were worked out from the DNA. The table has hundreds of thousands of clones, 80% to 90% seen once. The study recruited people aged about 18 to 95 years across about two dozen US areas. The sequenced sample was PBMCs or T cells enriched from blood (not recorded which). The source is a middle-aged woman with acute COVID-19.

CDR3 in amino acids: CASSSGQGPDTQYF. The CDR3 DNA follows: TGTGCCAGCAGCTCCGGACAGGGGCCAGATACGCAGTATTTT. The rearrangement joins TRBV7-2 to TRBJ2-3; 9 positions match TRBD1. The CDR3 is 14 amino acids. The V gene end was trimmed by 4 bases and the J gene end by 4 bases; junction bases not matched to a gene: 3. Germline V lookup: CDR1 SGHTA, CDR2 FQGNSA.